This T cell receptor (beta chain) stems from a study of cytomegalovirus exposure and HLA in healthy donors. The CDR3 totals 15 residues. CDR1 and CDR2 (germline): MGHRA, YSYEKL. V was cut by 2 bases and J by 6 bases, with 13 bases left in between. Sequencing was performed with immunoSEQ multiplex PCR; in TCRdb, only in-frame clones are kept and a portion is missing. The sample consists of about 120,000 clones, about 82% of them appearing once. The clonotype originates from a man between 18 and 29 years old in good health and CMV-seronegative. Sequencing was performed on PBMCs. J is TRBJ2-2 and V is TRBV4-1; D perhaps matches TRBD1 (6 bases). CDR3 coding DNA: TGCGCCAGCAGCCAACGGGCACAGGGATCCGGGGAGCTGTTTTTT. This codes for CASSQRAQGSGELFF.